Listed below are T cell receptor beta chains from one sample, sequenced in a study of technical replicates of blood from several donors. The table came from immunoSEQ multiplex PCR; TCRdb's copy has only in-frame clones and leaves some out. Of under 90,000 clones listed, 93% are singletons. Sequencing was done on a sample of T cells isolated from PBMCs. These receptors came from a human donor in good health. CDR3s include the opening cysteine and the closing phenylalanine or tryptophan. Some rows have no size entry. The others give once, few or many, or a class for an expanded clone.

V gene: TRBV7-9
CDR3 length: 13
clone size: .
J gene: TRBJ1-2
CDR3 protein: CASSFDREYGYTF

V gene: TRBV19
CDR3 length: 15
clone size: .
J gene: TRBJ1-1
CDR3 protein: CASRPSNSVNTEAFF

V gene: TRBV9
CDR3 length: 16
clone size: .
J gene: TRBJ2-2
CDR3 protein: CASSPIAGGDTGELFF

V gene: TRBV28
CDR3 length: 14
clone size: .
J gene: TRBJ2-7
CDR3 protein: CASSSHRGILEQYF

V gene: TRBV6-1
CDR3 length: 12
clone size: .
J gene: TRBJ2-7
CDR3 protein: CASSPGSYEQYF

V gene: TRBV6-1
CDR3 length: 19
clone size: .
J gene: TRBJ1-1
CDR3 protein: CASSESRTGGSRGLTEAFF

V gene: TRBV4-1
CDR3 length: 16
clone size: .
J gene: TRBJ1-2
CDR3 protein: CASSQVSTGGYYGYTF

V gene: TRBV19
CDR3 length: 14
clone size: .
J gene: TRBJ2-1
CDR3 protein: CASRGLAVYNEQFF

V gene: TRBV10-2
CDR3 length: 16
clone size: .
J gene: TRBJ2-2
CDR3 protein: CASSEWEEKVTGELFF

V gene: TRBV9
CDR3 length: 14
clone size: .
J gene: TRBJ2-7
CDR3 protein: CASSAGTGGYEQYF

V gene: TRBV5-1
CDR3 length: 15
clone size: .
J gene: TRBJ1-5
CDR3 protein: CASSLAFGSNQPQHF

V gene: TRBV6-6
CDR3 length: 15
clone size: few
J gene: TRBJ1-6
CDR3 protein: CASSPRGQGNSPLHF

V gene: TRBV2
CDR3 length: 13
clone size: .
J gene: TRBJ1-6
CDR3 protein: CATQGSYNSPLHF

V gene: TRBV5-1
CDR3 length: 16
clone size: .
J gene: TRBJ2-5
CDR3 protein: CASSPHTSGREETQYF

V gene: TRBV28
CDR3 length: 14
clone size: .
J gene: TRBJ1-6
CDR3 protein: CASSLSHFNSPLHF

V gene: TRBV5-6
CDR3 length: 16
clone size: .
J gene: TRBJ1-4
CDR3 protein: CASSPSFSGSDEKLFF

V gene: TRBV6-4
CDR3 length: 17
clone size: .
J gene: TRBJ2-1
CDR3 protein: CASSATEAGGPGNEQFF

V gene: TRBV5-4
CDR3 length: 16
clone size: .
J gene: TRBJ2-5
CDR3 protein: CASSLSAGAGGETQYF

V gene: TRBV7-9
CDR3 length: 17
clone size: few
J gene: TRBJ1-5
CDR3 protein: CASSPGLGDYSNQPQHF

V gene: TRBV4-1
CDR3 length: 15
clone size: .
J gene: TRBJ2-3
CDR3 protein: CASSQQLTVTDTQYF

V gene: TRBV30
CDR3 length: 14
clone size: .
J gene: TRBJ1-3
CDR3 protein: CAFDRGRSGNTIYF

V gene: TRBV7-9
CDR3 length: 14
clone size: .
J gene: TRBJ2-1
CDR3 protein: CASSLVHRYNEQFF

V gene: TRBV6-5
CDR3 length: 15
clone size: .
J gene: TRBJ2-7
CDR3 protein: CASSHGTGGFYEQYF

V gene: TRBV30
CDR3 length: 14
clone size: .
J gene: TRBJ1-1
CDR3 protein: CALLEDRYVTEAFF

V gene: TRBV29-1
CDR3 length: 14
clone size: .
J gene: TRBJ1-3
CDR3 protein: CSAVTVGAGNTIYF

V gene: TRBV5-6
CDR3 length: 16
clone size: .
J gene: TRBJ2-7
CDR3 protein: CASSWGTGGGGYEQYF

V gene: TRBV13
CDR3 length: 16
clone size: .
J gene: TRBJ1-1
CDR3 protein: CASSSFRTGRFAEAFF

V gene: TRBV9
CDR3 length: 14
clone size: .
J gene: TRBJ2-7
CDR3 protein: CASSVATSEYEQYF

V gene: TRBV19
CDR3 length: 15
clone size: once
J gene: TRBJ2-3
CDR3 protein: CASSIRLAGTDTQYF

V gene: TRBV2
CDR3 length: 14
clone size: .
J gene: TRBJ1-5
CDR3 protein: CASSDKNSNQPQHF

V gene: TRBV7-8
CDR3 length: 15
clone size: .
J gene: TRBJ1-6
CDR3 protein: CASSLVGTENSPLHF

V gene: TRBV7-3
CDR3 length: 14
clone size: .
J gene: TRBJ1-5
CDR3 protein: CASSVGQGNQPQHF

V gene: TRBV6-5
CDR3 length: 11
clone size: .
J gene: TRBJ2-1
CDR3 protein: CASNLAGQQFF

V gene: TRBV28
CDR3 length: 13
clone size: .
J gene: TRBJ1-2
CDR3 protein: CASDPGQAYGYTF

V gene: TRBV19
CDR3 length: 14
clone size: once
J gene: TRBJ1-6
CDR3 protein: CASSIGTGNSPLHF